One sample yielded the 16 T cell receptor beta chains listed below, sequenced in a study of T cells after yellow fever vaccination. TCRdb processed the 5' RACE reads anew with MiXCR; each CDR3 protein has one entry. Among 150,000 to 200,000 distinct CDR3 sequences listed, 6.5% to 8.5% were seen once. Source: CD4+ T cells sorted from PBMCs, taken around 5 days after the first yellow fever vaccination. The source of these receptors is a man younger than 35 who received the YFV17D yellow fever vaccine.

Details on this clonotype: This may be a read error: a much more frequent sequence differs by one nucleotide. The chain employs TRBV5-1 and TRBJ1-1; D is unresolved. The CDR3 loop spans 15 amino acids. The germline CDR1 and CDR2 sequences are SGHRS and YFSETQ. DNA for the CDR3: TGCGCCAGCAGTGGGGATTCGGGGATGAACACTAAAGCTTTCTTT. It translates to CASSGDSGMNTKAFF.

Concerning this clonotype itself: This CDR3 is missing its conserved last phenylalanine or tryptophan, likely due to a read error. V and J are TRBV6-2 or TRBV6-3 and TRBJ1-5; possibly TRBD1 for D (6 bases). V lost 5 bases to trimming and J lost 2 bases, with 10 bases between them. This CDR3 is built from 14 residues. The germline gives CDR1 MNHEY, CDR2 SVGEGT. CDR3 region: CASSLHRGNQPQHY. CDR3 nucleotide sequence: TGTGCCAGCAGTCTCCACAGGGGCAATCAGCCCCAGCATTAT.

This clonotype was seen repeatedly, ten times or more. The chain has TRBV9 and TRBJ1-2, with D perhaps matching TRBD1 (6 bases). Trimming shortened V by 3 bases and J by 6 bases, and 15 bases separated the two germline ends. In germline, CDR1 is SGDLS, CDR2 YYNGEE. The length of the CDR3 is 14 residues. The CDR3: CASSGSTGFDGYTF. Written as DNA, the CDR3 is TGTGCCAGCAGCGGATCCACAGGGTTCGATGGCTACACCTTC. Full variable domain (remainder filled in from reference TRBV9 and TRBJ1-2): DSGVTQTPKHLITATGQRVTLRCSPRSGDLSVYWYQQSLDQGLQFLIQYYNGEERAKGNILERFSAQQFPDLHSELNLSSLELGDSALYFCASSGSTGFDGYTFGSGTRLTVV.

Many counts were recorded for this clonotype. The rearrangement links TRBV20-1 to TRBJ2-3; D might be TRBD1 or TRBD2, each matching 5 bases. Germline assignment: CDR1 DFQATT and CDR2 SNEGSKA (reference sequence). The CDR3 consists of 16 residues. V was trimmed by 5 bases and J by 0 bases, leaving 18 bases between them. CDR3 sequence: CSAHPQFGASTDTQYF. The CDR3 DNA reads TGCAGTGCTCATCCCCAATTCGGGGCTAGCACAGATACGCAGTATTTT.

This clonotype was detected many times. The V call is TRBV3-1, the J call TRBJ2-7; D is perhaps TRBD2 (5 bases). Trimming cost V 5 bases and J 7 bases, with 18 bases left between them. This CDR3 contains 14 residues. Germline V gene lookup returns CDR1 LGHDT and CDR2 YNNKEL (reference sequence). The CDR3 region is CASSLRIASGEQYF. Here the CDR3 DNA reads TGTGCCAGCAGCTTACGCATAGCGTCGGGGGAGCAGTACTTC.

This clonotype was counted between two and nine times. The CDR3 loop is CASSLNSEAFF. CDR3 sequence (DNA): TGTGCCAGCAGTTTGAATAGTGAAGCTTTCTTT. The chain links TRBV12-3 or TRBV12-4 to TRBJ1-1; D gene unclear. The CDR3 has 11 residues. The V end was cut by 3 bases, the J end by 7 bases, with 6 bases between.

This clonotype appeared many times. This chain joins TRBV10-3 and TRBJ2-1; D possibly corresponds to TRBD1 (6 bases). The CDR3 contains 15 residues. Trimming removed 1 base from V and 4 bases from J, with 11 bases in between. Germline CDR1 is ENHRY and CDR2 is SYGVKD. CDR3 amino acids: CAISEYRDYYNEQFF. CDR3 bases: TGTGCCATCAGTGAGTACAGGGATTATTACAATGAGCAGTTCTTC.

This clonotype was counted ten times or more. In nucleotides, the CDR3 is TGTGCCAGCAGCTTGGGGGGACAGGACCTCGGGGAGCTGTTTTTT. Encoded protein: CASSLGGQDLGELFF. This rearrangement joins TRBV5-4 to TRBJ2-2; 8 nucleotides align to TRBD1. CDR3 length equals 15 residues. Germline V lookup: CDR1 SGHNT, CDR2 YYREEE (reference sequence). V lost 0 bases, J lost 7 bases, and 5 bases stayed unmatched.

Ten or more counts support this clonotype. This chain links TRBV7-3 with TRBJ2-1; the match to TRBD1 covers 7 bases. From germline, CDR1 is SGHTA and CDR2 FQGTGA. There are 15 residues in the CDR3. With V trimmed by 5 bases and J by 6 bases, 10 bases remained unmatched. The chain's CDR3 is CASSQRQGWGNEQFF. The CDR3 DNA follows: TGTGCCAGCAGCCAACGACAGGGTTGGGGCAATGAGCAGTTCTTC.

The table lists this clonotype with many counts. The chain carries TRBV20-1 and TRBJ2-3; 8 positions agree with TRBD2. The ends lost 3 bases at V and 4 bases at J; junction bases unmatched: 6. Germline V lookup: CDR1 DFQATT, CDR2 SNEGSKA (reference sequence). The CDR3 spans 14 residues. This CDR3 reads CSASRGLVADTQYF. As DNA, the CDR3 is TGCAGTGCTAGCAGGGGACTAGTGGCAGATACGCAGTATTTT.

This clonotype was observed a single time. With a much larger clone just one base away, this may be a read error. J is TRBJ2-1 and V is TRBV4-3; D ambiguous. V gave up 4 bases and J gave up 6 bases, with 22 bases separating them. The germline CDR1 and CDR2 sequences are LGHNA and YSLEER. CDR3 length: 17 amino acids. In nucleotides, the CDR3 is TGCGCCAGCAGCCGCCTTGGCCGGGCGGCTCGTCTCAATGAGCAGTTCTTC. This sequence encodes CASSRLGRAARLNEQFF.

This clonotype has at least ten counts. J is TRBJ1-2 and V is TRBV4-1; unclear D gene. The V gene's germline CDR1 is MGHRA and CDR2 YSYEKL. The CDR3 spans 15 residues. V was trimmed by 3 bases and J by 2 bases, leaving 13 bases between them. CDR3 nucleotide sequence: TGCGCCAGCAGCCACAAAACAGATACAAACTATGGCTACACCTTC. Encoded protein: CASSHKTDTNYGYTF.

The chain joins TRBV4-3 to TRBJ1-2; the D gene is possibly TRBD1 (5 bases). The V and J ends lost 0 bases and 6 bases respectively, with 14 bases between them. Germline loops: CDR1 LGHNA, CDR2 YSLEER. This CDR3 has 15 amino acids. DNA for the CDR3: TGCGCCAGCAGCCAAGATAGGAGGGCAGGGAATGGCTACACCTTC. Protein product: CASSQDRRAGNGYTF.

Only a few counts were recorded for this clonotype. The DNA for the CDR3 is TGTGCCCTGGCCGCTGGAACTAGCGGGGGGTTGGGTACAGATACGCAGTATTTT. It codes for CALAAGTSGGLGTDTQYF. This chain uses TRBV10-3 with TRBJ2-3; 12 bases are shared with TRBD2. This CDR3 comprises 18 residues. In germline, CDR1 is ENHRY, CDR2 SYGVKD. V lost 11 bases to trimming and J lost 3 bases; unmatched junction nucleotides: 18.

The chain uses TRBV6-5 and TRBJ2-6; 13 nucleotides match TRBD2. The V gene's germline CDR1 is MNHEY and CDR2 SVGAGI. The J segment lost 1 base and the V segment lost 4 bases, leaving 4 bases of the junction unmatched. The CDR3 consists of 18 residues. CDR3 DNA sequence: TGTGCCAGCAGTTCGACTAGCGGGGGGAAGTCTGGGGCCAACGTCCTGACTTTC. Translating it yields CASSSTSGGKSGANVLTF.

This clonotype has more than one count but fewer than ten. The J gene is TRBJ1-5, the V gene TRBV3-1, with D uncertain. Germline loops: CDR1 LGHDT, CDR2 YNNKEL (reference sequence). The V end lost 5 bases, the J end lost 0 bases, and 8 bases lay between the germline ends. The CDR3 is made up of 14 amino acids. CDR3 loop: CASSEGYSNQPQHF. The CDR3, as DNA: TGTGCCAGCAGCGAGGGTTATAGCAATCAGCCCCAGCATTTT.